The 32 T cell receptor beta chains below all came from one sample that was sequenced in a study of T cell responses to AZD1222 COVID-19 vaccine. Sequenced by immunoSEQ multiplex PCR; TCRdb stores in-frame clones only, minus some. The sample lists 90,000 to 150,000 clones, about nine tenths occurring once. Material: peripheral blood, obtained on day 0 of AZD1222 vaccination. These receptors came from an adult in good health.

The V and J genes are TRBV5-8 and TRBJ2-1, with D possibly being TRBD1 (5 bases). The CDR3 is 13 amino acids. The germline V gene encodes CDR1 SGHTS and CDR2 YDEGEE. The ends were cut back, 3 bases at V and 15 bases at J, with 19 bases in the middle. CDR3 bases: TGTGCCAGCAGCTCCACCCAGGGTCGTAGGGGGTTCTTC. As protein: CASSSTQGRRGFF.

The rearrangement links TRBV7-6 to TRBJ2-5; 10 nucleotides match TRBD1. CDR3 length: 14 residues. CDR1 SGHVS and CDR2 FNYEAQ come from the germline V gene. V shed 6 bases and J 5 bases; nucleotides not matched to a gene: 6. The CDR3 sequence is CASSRDRGEETQYF. The CDR3 DNA sequence: TGTGCCAGCAGTCGGGACAGGGGTGAGGAGACCCAGTACTTC.

The CDR3 DNA sequence: TGCGCCAGCAGCTCCACTGGACTAGCGGGGGAAGAGCAGTACTTC. Amino acid sequence: CASSSTGLAGEEQYF. The chain has TRBV5-1 and TRBJ2-7; 13 nucleotides align to TRBD2. The CDR3 has 15 residues. Germline V gives CDR1 SGHRS, CDR2 YFSETQ. With V trimmed by 3 bases and J by 7 bases, 7 bases remained unmatched. Drawing the rest from reference TRBV5-1 and TRBJ2-7, the complete variable domain is KAGVTQTPRYLIKTRGQQVTLSCSPISGHRSVSWYQQTPGQGLQFLFEYFSETQRNKGNFPGRFSGRQFSNSRSEMNVSTLELGDSALYLCASSSTGLAGEEQYFGPGTRLTVT.

The V call is TRBV6-5, the J call TRBJ2-7; weak D call: TRBD1 (7 bases). The CDR3 contains 14 residues. Trimming removed 6 bases at V and 3 bases at J, with 15 bases between. Germline loops: CDR1 MNHEY, CDR2 SVGAGI. The CDR3 bases are TGTGCCAGCAGGGGGTCGCAGGGGGGCTACGAGCAGTACTTC. This sequence encodes CASRGSQGGYEQYF.

This chain connects TRBV7-8 to TRBJ1-5, with D uncertain. The CDR3 runs 12 residues. V lost 5 bases and J lost 3, with 5 bases in between. Germline-derived CDR1 and CDR2 are SGHVS and FQNEAQ. The CDR3 region is CASSPYNQPQHF. For the CDR3, the DNA is TGTGCCAGCAGCCCCTACAATCAGCCCCAGCATTTT.

The rearrangement uses TRBV5-6 and TRBJ1-5, with 9 bases aligning to TRBD1. The germline V gene encodes CDR1 SGHDT and CDR2 YYEEEE. Trimming at V came to 8 bases and at J to 6 bases, leaving 18 bases not matched to a gene. The CDR3 has 17 amino acids. This CDR3 reads CARPPGQGIVGRQPQHF. Here the CDR3 DNA reads TGTGCCAGACCCCCGGGACAGGGAATTGTCGGGCGTCAGCCCCAGCATTTT.

This sequence joins TRBV5-1 and TRBJ2-1; possible D gene TRBD1, 5 bases. Germline CDR1 and CDR2: SGHRS and YFSETQ. Deletions cut 0 bases from V and 8 bases from J, with 6 bases between. The CDR3 has 12 amino acids. The CDR3 DNA sequence: TGCGCCAGCAGCTTGGTCAGGGATGAGCAGTTCTTC. Translation: CASSLVRDEQFF.

V gene TRBV12-5 combines with J gene TRBJ1-1; D gene unclear. Trimming pared 2 bases from V and 4 bases from J, leaving 11 bases between. From germline, CDR1 is LGHNT and CDR2 FRNRAP. The length of the CDR3 is 14 residues. The CDR3 is CASGLMGAGTEAFF. The CDR3 DNA follows: TGTGCTAGTGGTTTGATGGGAGCAGGCACTGAAGCTTTCTTT.

The V gene is TRBV5-1, the J gene TRBJ2-1, with 8 bases lining up with TRBD2. The V gene's germline CDR1 is SGHRS and CDR2 YFSETQ. The length of the CDR3 is 13 residues. Trimming at V came to 4 bases and at J to 6 bases, leaving 3 bases not matched to a gene. The CDR3 here is CASSGGLANEQFF. DNA of the CDR3: TGCGCCAGCAGCGGTGGACTAGCCAATGAGCAGTTCTTC. The entire variable domain, with the rest obtained from reference TRBV5-1 and TRBJ2-1, is as follows: KAGVTQTPRYLIKTRGQQVTLSCSPISGHRSVSWYQQTPGQGLQFLFEYFSETQRNKGNFPGRFSGRQFSNSRSEMNVSTLELGDSALYLCASSGGLANEQFFGPGTRLTVL.

The gene calls are TRBV25-1 and TRBJ1-1; possible D gene TRBD1, 6 bases. The CDR3 extends over 15 amino acids. The germline CDR1 and CDR2 sequences are MGHDK and SYGVNS. Deletions cut 2 bases from V and 2 bases from J, with 12 bases between. CDR3 residues: CASSERTDRNTEAFF. The CDR3 DNA reads TGTGCCAGCAGTGAACGAACGGACAGAAACACTGAAGCTTTCTTT. The variable domain in full, with the rest retrieved from reference TRBV25-1 and TRBJ1-1, is EADIYQTPRYLVIGTGKKITLECSQTMGHDKMYWYQQDPGMELHLIHYSYGVNSTEKGDLSSESTVSRIRTEHFPLTLESARPSHTSQYLCASSERTDRNTEAFFGQGTRLTVV.

This rearrangement joins TRBV10-3 to TRBJ2-1, with 12 positions matching TRBD2. This CDR3 has 14 residues. V trimming: 2 bases; J trimming: 8 bases; junction bases outside the gene matches: 1. Germline values: CDR1 ENHRY, CDR2 SYGVKD. Here the CDR3 reads CAISEGLAGYEQFF. The DNA for the CDR3 is TGTGCCATCAGTGAGGGACTAGCGGGGTATGAGCAGTTCTTC.

This chain connects TRBV5-1 to TRBJ2-7; D is possibly TRBD2 (6 bases). Germline V CDR1 and CDR2: SGHRS, YFSETQ. CDR3 length: 15 residues. Deletions cut 4 bases from V and 5 bases from J, with 19 bases between. Here the CDR3 DNA reads TGCGCCAGCAGCATTGGTAGCGGCATGTTCGACGAGCAGTACTTC. This sequence encodes CASSIGSGMFDEQYF.

The chain joins TRBV5-1 to TRBJ2-3, with 13 bases aligning to TRBD2. The CDR3 loop spans 15 amino acids. The J segment lost 4 bases and the V segment lost 4 bases, leaving 3 bases of the junction unmatched. Germline V gene lookup returns CDR1 SGHRS and CDR2 YFSETQ. CDR3 loop: CASSGTSGGADTQYF. The CDR3 DNA follows: TGCGCCAGCAGCGGAACTAGCGGGGGGGCAGATACGCAGTATTTT.

The rearrangement links TRBV6-5 to TRBJ1-1, with 9 bases identical to TRBD1. The V gene end was trimmed by 6 bases and the J gene end by 5 bases; junction bases not matched to a gene: 7. CDR3 length equals 14 residues. The germline gives CDR1 MNHEY, CDR2 SVGAGI. The CDR3 DNA reads TGTGCCAGCAGCCAGGACAGGGGCTGGACTGAAGCTTTCTTT. Amino acid sequence: CASSQDRGWTEAFF.

The chain joins TRBV19 to TRBJ2-1; 8 nucleotides agree with TRBD2. This CDR3 has 15 residues. V shed 4 bases, J shed 6 bases, and the junction held 8 bases outside the gene matches. From germline, CDR1 is LNHDA and CDR2 SQIVND (reference sequence). CDR3 DNA sequence: TGTGCCAGTAGTAGCGGGACTAGAGGGTCCAATGAGCAGTTCTTC. This sequence encodes CASSSGTRGSNEQFF. Full variable domain (missing parts from reference TRBV19 and TRBJ2-1): DGGITQSPKYLFRKEGQNVTLSCEQNLNHDAMYWYRQDPGQGLRLIYYSQIVNDFQKGDIAEGYSVSREKKESFPLTVTSAQKNPTAFYLCASSSGTRGSNEQFFGPGTRLTVL.

This chain connects TRBV5-1 to TRBJ2-5; D not certain. The ends were cut back, 4 bases at V and 0 bases at J, with 4 bases in the middle. The CDR3 is 12 amino acids. The germline gives CDR1 SGHRS, CDR2 YFSETQ. The CDR3 spells CASSTDQETQYF. DNA of the CDR3: TGCGCCAGCAGCACCGACCAAGAGACCCAGTACTTC. The full variable domain, completed using reference TRBV5-1 and TRBJ2-5, is KAGVTQTPRYLIKTRGQQVTLSCSPISGHRSVSWYQQTPGQGLQFLFEYFSETQRNKGNFPGRFSGRQFSNSRSEMNVSTLELGDSALYLCASSTDQETQYFGPGTRLLVL.

In regard to this clone: Other DNA sequences within the sample encode an identical CDR3. The chain joins TRBV12-3 or TRBV12-4 to TRBJ1-5; D gene ambiguous. V lost 5 bases and J 4 bases, leaving 6 bases between the germline ends. The CDR3 runs 12 residues. As DNA, the CDR3 is TGTGCCAGCAGTCTCGGTAATCAGCCCCAGCATTTT. It is translated as CASSLGNQPQHF.

The chain employs TRBV4-1 and TRBJ1-6; 9 bases are a match to TRBD1. CDR1 is MGHRA and CDR2 is YSYEKL in the germline V gene. The CDR3 spans 16 residues. The V segment lost 2 bases and the J segment 7 bases; nucleotides outside the gene matches: 6. The CDR3 region has the DNA TGCGCCAGCAGCCAACTACCGGGACAGGGAAATTCACCCCTCCACTTT. This gives the protein CASSQLPGQGNSPLHF.

This clone was recorded once. The J gene is TRBJ2-7, the V gene TRBV6-9; TRBD1 aligns across 8 bases. This CDR3 contains 14 residues. V shed 2 bases, J shed 3 bases, and the junction held 3 bases outside the gene matches. Germline CDR1 and CDR2: MNHGY and SVAAGI. CDR3 loop: CASSYRTGSYEQYF. For the CDR3, the DNA is TGTGCCAGCAGTTATAGGACAGGGAGCTACGAGCAGTACTTC.

This clone showed up just a few times. This sequence joins TRBV10-3 and TRBJ1-1; D perhaps matches TRBD1 (6 bases). CDR3 length equals 16 residues. Trimming removed 6 bases from V and 1 base from J, with 18 bases in between. The germline V gene encodes CDR1 ENHRY and CDR2 SYGVKD. CDR3 sequence reads: CAIRAHQGTGNTEAFF. The CDR3 nucleotides are TGTGCCATCAGAGCTCACCAGGGGACGGGGAACACTGAAGCTTTCTTT.

The V and J genes are TRBV19 and TRBJ2-7; 8 bases align to TRBD2. The CDR3 has 13 amino acids. J was trimmed by 2 bases and V by 5 bases; bases with no gene match: 2. CDR1 LNHDA and CDR2 SQIVND come from the germline V gene (reference sequence). The CDR3 DNA sequence: TGTGCCAGTAGTTCGGGACTAGCCTACGAGCAGTACTTC. This codes for CASSSGLAYEQYF.

This rearrangement joins TRBV2 to TRBJ2-3, with a tentative D call TRBD2 (6 bases). Trimming removed 7 bases from V and 6 bases from J, with 17 bases in between. Germline loops: CDR1 SNHLY, CDR2 FYNNEI. The CDR3 contains 14 residues. The CDR3: CASNRDSPGDTQYF. The DNA for the CDR3 is TGTGCCAGCAACCGGGACTCCCCTGGGGATACGCAGTATTTT.

CDR3 in DNA: TGCGCCAGCAGCTTCGCCGGGACTGAAGCTTTCTTT. It encodes CASSFAGTEAFF. The V gene is TRBV5-1, the J gene TRBJ1-1; D not resolved. The CDR3 is 12 residues long. CDR1 is SGHRS and CDR2 is YFSETQ in the germline V gene. The V end was cut by 2 bases, the J end by 5 bases, with 7 bases between.

The rearrangement uses TRBV5-4 and TRBJ1-4; D is possibly TRBD1 (5 bases). The V and J ends lost 5 bases and 6 bases respectively, with 11 bases between them. CDR1 and CDR2 (germline): SGHNT, YYREEE (reference sequence). This CDR3 is 13 amino acids long. The DNA of the CDR3 is TGTGCCAGCAGGGGGACCGCGGATGAAAAACTGTTTTTT. This codes for CASRGTADEKLFF.

The chain couples TRBV19 to TRBJ1-6; 7 nucleotides align to TRBD1. V was pared by 4 bases and J by 6 bases, with 3 bases of the junction left unmatched. The CDR3 length is 14 residues. In germline, CDR1 is LNHDA, CDR2 SQIVND (reference sequence). The CDR3 reads CASSTTGVNSPLHF. The CDR3 nucleotides are TGTGCCAGTAGTACCACAGGGGTTAATTCACCCCTCCACTTT.

J is TRBJ1-2 and V is TRBV3-1 (or the pseudogene TRBV3-2); a weak D match, TRBD1 (6 bases). Germline V CDR1 and CDR2: LGHDT, YNNKEL (reference sequence). Trimming stripped 1 base from V and 3 bases from J, with 6 bases between. The CDR3 consists of 13 residues. As DNA, the CDR3 is TGTGCCAGCAGCCAAGGGACAGACTATGGCTACACCTTC. It translates to CASSQGTDYGYTF.

The chain recombines TRBV29-1 with TRBJ1-5; no firm D call. Germline CDR1 and CDR2: SQVTM and ANQGSEA. Trimming cost V 4 bases and J 0 bases, with 13 bases left between them. CDR3 size: 15 residues. The CDR3 coding sequence is TGCAGCGTTGGGTTAGGATTCAATAGCAATCAGCCCCAGCATTTT. The encoded protein is CSVGLGFNSNQPQHF. The entire variable domain, with the rest obtained from reference TRBV29-1 and TRBJ1-5, is as follows: SAVISQKPSRDICQRGTSLTIQCQVDSQVTMMFWYRQQPGQSLTLIATANQGSEATYESGFVIDKFPISRPNLTFSTLTVSNMSPEDSSIYLCSVGLGFNSNQPQHFGDGTRLSIL.

This chain uses TRBV6-1 with TRBJ1-2, with D hard to call. CDR1 is MNHNS and CDR2 is SASEGT in the germline V gene. Trimming stripped 3 bases from V and 4 bases from J, with 6 bases between. The CDR3 extends over 12 amino acids. CDR3 bases: TGTGCCAGCAGTGAGAGTTCCTATGGCTACACCTTC. The encoded protein is CASSESSYGYTF.

This rearrangement joins TRBV6-5 to TRBJ2-2; either TRBD1 or TRBD2 may fit D (5 bases each). Germline CDR1 reads MNHEY; CDR2 reads SVGAGI. The CDR3 loop spans 13 amino acids. Trimming left V 4 bases short and J 6 bases short, with 9 bases between. CDR3 residues: CASSWGFSGELFF. The CDR3 region has the DNA TGTGCCAGCAGTTGGGGGTTTTCCGGGGAGCTGTTTTTT.

The V call is TRBV4-1, the J call TRBJ1-2, with 12 bases fitting TRBD1. V lost 4 bases to trimming and J lost 7 bases; unmatched junction nucleotides: 7. The CDR3 has 15 amino acids. CDR1 is MGHRA and CDR2 is YSYEKL in the germline V gene. DNA for the CDR3: TGCGCCAGCAGCCGGCCGGGACAGGGGGCACGTGGCTACACCTTC. Protein sequence: CASSRPGQGARGYTF.

This chain connects TRBV14 to TRBJ2-5; D unresolved. V lost 3 bases, J lost 2 bases, and 7 bases lay in between. Germline CDR1 SGHDN, CDR2 FVKESK. The CDR3 runs 13 residues. The chain's CDR3 is CASSHGLQETQYF. In DNA, the CDR3 is TGTGCCAGCAGCCACGGGCTACAAGAGACCCAGTACTTC.

The chain combines TRBV19 with TRBJ1-2, with D unclear. The length of the CDR3 is 10 residues. Germline V gene data show CDR1 as LNHDA and CDR2 as SQIVND (reference sequence). With 8 bases removed from V and 7 bases from J, the gap between germline ends came to 8 bases. The CDR3 DNA sequence: TGTGCCAGTGGCCGCGGTGGCTACACCTTC. Protein product: CASGRGGYTF.